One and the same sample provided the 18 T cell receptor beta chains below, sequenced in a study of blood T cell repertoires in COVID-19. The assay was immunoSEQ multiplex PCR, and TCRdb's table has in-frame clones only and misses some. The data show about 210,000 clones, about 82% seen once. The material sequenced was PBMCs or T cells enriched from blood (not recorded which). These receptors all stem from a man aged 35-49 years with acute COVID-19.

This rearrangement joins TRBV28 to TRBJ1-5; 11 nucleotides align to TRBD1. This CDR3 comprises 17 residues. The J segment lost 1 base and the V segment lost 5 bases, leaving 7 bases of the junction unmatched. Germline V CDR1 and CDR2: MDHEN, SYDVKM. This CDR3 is CASSVKGDRGSNQPQHF. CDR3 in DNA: TGTGCCAGCAGTGTAAAAGGGGACAGGGGGAGCAATCAGCCCCAGCATTTT.

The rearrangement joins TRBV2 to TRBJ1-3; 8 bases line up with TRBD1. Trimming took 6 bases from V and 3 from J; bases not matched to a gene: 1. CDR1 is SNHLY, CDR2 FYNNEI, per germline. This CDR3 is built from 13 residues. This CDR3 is CASRQGVGNTIYF. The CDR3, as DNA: TGTGCCAGCAGACAGGGGGTTGGAAACACCATATATTTT.

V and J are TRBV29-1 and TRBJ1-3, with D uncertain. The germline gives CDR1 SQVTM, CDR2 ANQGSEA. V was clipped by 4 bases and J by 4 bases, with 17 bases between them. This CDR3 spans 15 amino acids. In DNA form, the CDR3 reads TGCAGCGTTGGCCGGAGGCAGGACCAAGGAAACACCATATATTTT. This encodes CSVGRRQDQGNTIYF.

CDR3 DNA: TGTGCCAGCAGCCAAGATCCCGGGACAGGGCTCTCCTACGAGCAGTACTTC. It is translated as CASSQDPGTGLSYEQYF. The V and J genes are TRBV3-1 (or the pseudogene TRBV3-2) and TRBJ2-7; the match to TRBD1 covers 9 bases. V was pared by 0 bases and J by 0 bases, with 6 bases of the junction left unmatched. This CDR3 spans 17 amino acids. In germline, CDR1 is LGHDT, CDR2 YNNKEL (reference sequence).

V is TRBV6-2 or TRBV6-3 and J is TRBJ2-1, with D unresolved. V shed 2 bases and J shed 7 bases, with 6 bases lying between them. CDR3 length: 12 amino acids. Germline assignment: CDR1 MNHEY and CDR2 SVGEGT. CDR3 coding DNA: TGTGCCAGCAGTTACCCCAGTAATGAGCAGTTCTTC. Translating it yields CASSYPSNEQFF.

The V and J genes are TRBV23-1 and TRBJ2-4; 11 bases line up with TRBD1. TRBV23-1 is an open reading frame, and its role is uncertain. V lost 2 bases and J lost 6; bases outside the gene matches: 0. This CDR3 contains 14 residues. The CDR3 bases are TGCGCCAGCAGTCAAGGACAGGGGGCAAACATTCAGTACTTC. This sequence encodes CASSQGQGANIQYF.

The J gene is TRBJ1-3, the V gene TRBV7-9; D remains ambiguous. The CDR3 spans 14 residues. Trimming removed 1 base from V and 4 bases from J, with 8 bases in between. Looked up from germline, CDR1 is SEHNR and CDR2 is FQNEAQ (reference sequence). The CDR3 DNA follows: TGTGCCAGCAGCTTAGATCTTTTGGGAAACACCATATATTTT. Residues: CASSLDLLGNTIYF.

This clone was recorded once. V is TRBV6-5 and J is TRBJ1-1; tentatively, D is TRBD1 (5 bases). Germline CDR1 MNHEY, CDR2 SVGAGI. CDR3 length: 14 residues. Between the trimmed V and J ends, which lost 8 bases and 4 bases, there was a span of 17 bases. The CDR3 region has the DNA TGTGCCAGCTTTGGAAGGCGGGGGGGCACTGAAGCTTTCTTT. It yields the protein CASFGRRGGTEAFF.

The CDR3 DNA follows: TGTGCCATCAGTGAGCCTGACAGTTCTCAAGCTTTCTTT. Protein product: CAISEPDSSQAFF. This chain connects TRBV10-3 to TRBJ1-1; perhaps TRBD1 as D (5 bases). Germline CDR1 is ENHRY and CDR2 is SYGVKD. V gave up 2 bases and J gave up 9 bases, with 13 bases separating them. This CDR3 comprises 13 residues.

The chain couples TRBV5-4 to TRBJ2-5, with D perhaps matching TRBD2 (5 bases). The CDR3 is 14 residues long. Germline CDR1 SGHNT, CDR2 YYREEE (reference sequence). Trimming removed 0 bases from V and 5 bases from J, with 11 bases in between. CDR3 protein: CASSLATRGETQYF. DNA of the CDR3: TGTGCCAGCAGCTTGGCCACTAGAGGGGAGACCCAGTACTTC.

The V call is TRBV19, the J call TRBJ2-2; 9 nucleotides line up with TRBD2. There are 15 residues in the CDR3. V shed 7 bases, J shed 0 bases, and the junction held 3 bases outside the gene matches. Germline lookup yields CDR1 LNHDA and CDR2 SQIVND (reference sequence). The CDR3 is CASNRLAANTGELFF. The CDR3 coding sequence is TGTGCCAGTAACCGACTAGCGGCGAACACCGGGGAGCTGTTTTTT.

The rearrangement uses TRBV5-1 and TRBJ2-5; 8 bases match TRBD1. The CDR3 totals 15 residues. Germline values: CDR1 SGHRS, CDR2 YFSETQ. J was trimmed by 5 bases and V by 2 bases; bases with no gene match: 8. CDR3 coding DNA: TGCGCCAGCAGCTTCAATGCAGGGGGCGCGGAGACCCAGTACTTC. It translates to CASSFNAGGAETQYF.

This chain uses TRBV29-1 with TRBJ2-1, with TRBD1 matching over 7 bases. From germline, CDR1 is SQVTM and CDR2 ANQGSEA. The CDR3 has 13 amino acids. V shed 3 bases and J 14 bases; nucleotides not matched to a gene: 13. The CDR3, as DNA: TGCAGCGTTGACCCGGGACAGCCCAAGCGAGAGTTCTTC. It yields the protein CSVDPGQPKREFF.

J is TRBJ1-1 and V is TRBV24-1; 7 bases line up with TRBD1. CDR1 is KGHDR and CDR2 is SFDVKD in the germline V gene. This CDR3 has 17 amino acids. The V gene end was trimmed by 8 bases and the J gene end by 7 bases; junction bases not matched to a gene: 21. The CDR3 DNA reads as TGTGCCACCATACCCCCAAGCGGCACAGGGGTGTGTAATGAAGCTTTCTTT. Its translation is CATIPPSGTGVCNEAFF.

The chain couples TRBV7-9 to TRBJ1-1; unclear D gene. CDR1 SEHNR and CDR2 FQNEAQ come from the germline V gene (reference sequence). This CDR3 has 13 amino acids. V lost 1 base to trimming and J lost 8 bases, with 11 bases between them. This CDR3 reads CASSLGQNPEAFF. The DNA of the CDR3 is TGTGCCAGCAGCTTAGGGCAGAATCCCGAAGCTTTCTTT.

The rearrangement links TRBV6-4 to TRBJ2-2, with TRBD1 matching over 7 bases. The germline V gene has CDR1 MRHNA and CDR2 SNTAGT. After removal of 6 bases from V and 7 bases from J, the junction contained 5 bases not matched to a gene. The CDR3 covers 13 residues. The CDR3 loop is CASRDREHGELFF. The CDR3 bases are TGTGCCAGCAGAGACAGGGAGCACGGGGAGCTGTTTTTT.

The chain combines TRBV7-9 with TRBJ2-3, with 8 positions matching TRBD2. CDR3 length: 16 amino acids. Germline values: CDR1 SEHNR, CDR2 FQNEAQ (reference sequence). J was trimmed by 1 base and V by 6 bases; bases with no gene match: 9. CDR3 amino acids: CASRSPLSGGTDTQYF. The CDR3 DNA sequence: TGTGCCAGCAGGTCTCCCCTTAGCGGGGGCACAGATACGCAGTATTTT.

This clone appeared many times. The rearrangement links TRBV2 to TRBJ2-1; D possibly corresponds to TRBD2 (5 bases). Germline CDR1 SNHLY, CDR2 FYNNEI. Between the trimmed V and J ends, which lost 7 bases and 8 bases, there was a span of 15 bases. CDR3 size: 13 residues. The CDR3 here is CASNRGREDEQFF. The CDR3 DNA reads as TGTGCCAGCAATCGGGGTCGCGAAGATGAGCAGTTCTTC. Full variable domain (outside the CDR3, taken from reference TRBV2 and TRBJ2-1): EPEVTQTPSHQVTQMGQEVILRCVPISNHLYFYWYRQILGQKVEFLVSFYNNEISEKSEIFDDQFSVERPDGSNFTLKIRSTKLEDSAMYFCASNRGREDEQFFGPGTRLTVL.